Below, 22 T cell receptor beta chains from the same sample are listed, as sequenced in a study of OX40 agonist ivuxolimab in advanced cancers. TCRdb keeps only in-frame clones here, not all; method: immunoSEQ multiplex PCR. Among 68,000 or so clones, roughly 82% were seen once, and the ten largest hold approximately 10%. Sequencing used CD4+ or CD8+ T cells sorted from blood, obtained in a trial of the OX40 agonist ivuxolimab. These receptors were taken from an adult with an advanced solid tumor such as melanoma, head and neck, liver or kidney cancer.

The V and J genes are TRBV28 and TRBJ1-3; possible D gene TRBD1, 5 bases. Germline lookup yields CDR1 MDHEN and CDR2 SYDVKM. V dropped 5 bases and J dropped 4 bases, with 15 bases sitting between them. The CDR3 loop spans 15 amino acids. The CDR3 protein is CASSPTQGLGNTIYF. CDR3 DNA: TGTGCCAGCAGTCCCACCCAGGGACTAGGAAACACCATATATTTT.

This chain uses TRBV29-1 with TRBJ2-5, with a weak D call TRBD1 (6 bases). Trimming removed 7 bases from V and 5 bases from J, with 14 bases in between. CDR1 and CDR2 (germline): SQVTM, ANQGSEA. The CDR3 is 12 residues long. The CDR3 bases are TGCAGCGGTCACGTGGGGGCGGAGACCCAGTACTTC. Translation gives CSGHVGAETQYF.

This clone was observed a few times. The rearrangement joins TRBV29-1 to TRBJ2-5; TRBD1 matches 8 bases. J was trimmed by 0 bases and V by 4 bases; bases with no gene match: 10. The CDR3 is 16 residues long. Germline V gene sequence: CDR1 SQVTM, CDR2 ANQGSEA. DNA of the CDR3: TGCAGCGTTGCGACCGGGACAGGTCCGTACCAAGAGACCCAGTACTTC. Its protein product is CSVATGTGPYQETQYF.

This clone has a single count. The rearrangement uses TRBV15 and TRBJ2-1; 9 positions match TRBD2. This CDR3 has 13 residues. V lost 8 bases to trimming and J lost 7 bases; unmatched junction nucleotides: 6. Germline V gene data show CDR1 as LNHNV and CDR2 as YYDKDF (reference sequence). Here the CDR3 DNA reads TGTGCCACCTCGGCTAGCGGGAAAAATGAGCAGTTCTTC. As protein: CATSASGKNEQFF.

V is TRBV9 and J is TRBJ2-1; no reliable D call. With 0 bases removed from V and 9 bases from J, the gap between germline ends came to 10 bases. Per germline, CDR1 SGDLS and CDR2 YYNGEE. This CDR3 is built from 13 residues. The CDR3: CASSVGPYGEQFF. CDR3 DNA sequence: TGTGCCAGCAGCGTAGGGCCGTACGGTGAGCAGTTCTTC.

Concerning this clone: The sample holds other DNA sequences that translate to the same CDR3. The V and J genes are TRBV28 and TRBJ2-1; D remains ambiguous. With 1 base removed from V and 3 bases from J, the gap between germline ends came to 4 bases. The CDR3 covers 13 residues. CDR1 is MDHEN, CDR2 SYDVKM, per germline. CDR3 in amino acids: CASSLLGYNEQFF. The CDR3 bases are TGTGCCAGCAGTTTATTAGGCTACAATGAGCAGTTCTTC.

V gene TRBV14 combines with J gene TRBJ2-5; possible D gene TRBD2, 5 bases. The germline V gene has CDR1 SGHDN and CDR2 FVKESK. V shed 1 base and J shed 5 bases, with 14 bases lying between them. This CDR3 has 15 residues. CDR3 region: CASSQGTRVLETQYF. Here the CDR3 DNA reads TGTGCCAGCAGCCAAGGGACTCGGGTCCTTGAGACCCAGTACTTC. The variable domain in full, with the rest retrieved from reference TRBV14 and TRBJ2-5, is EAGVTQFPSHSVIEKGQTVTLRCDPISGHDNLYWYRRVMGKEIKFLLHFVKESKQDESGMPNNRFLAERTGGTYSTLKVQPAELEDSGVYFCASSQGTRVLETQYFGPGTRLLVL.

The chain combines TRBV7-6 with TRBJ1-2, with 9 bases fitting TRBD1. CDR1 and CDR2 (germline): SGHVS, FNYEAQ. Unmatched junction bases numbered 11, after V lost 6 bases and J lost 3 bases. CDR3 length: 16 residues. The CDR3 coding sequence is TGTGCCAGCAGTCCCCTATCCGGACAGGGGTACTATGGCTACACCTTC. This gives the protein CASSPLSGQGYYGYTF.

CDR3 sequence: CASSLLVNEQFF. The CDR3, as DNA: TGTGCCAGCAGCTTACTAGTCAATGAGCAGTTCTTC. The chain employs TRBV11-2 and TRBJ2-1; D gene ambiguous. The CDR3 is 12 amino acids. Germline V gene sequence: CDR1 SGHAT, CDR2 FQNNGV. V lost 2 bases to trimming and J lost 6 bases, with 5 bases between them.

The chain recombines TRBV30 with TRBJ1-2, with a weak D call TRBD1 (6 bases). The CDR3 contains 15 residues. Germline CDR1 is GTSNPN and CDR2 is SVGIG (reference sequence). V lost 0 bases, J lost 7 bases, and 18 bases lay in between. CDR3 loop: CAWSVLTFQGLGYTF. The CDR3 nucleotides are TGTGCCTGGAGTGTACTCACCTTCCAGGGGCTTGGCTACACCTTC.

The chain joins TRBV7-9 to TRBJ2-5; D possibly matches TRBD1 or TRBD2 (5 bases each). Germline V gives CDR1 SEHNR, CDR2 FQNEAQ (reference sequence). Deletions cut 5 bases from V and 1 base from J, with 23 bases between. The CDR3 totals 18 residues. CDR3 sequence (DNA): TGTGCCAGCAGCGAAGGGAGAAGGCAGGGAAGTACCCAAGAGACCCAGTACTTC. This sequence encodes CASSEGRRQGSTQETQYF.

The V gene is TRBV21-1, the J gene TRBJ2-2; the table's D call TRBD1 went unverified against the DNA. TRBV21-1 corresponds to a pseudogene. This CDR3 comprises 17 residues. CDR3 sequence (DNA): TGTGCCAGCACCTTACGTTGGGGACAGGCGAACACCGGGGAGCTGTTTTTT. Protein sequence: CASTLRWGQANTGELFF.

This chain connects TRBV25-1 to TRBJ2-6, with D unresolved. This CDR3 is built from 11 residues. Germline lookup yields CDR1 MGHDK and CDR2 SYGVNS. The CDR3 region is CGPPGANVLTF. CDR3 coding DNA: TGTGGACCCCCTGGGGCCAACGTCCTGACTTTC.

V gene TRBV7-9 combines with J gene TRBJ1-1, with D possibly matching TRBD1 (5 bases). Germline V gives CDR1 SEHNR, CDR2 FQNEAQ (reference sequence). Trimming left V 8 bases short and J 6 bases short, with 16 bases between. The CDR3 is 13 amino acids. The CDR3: CASGSGKVPEAFF. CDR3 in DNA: TGTGCCAGCGGGTCAGGGAAAGTCCCTGAAGCTTTCTTT.

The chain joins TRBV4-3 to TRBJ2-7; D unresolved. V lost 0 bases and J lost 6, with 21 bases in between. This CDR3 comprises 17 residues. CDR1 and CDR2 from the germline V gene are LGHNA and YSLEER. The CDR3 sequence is CASSQDARQAMLTEQYF. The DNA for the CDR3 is TGCGCCAGCAGCCAAGACGCTAGGCAGGCTATGCTTACCGAGCAGTACTTC.

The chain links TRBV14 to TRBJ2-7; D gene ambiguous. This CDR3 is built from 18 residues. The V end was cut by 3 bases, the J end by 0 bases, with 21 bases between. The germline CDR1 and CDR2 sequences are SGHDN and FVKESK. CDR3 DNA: TGTGCCAGCAGCCAGACCCCCTTATGGGCGTCGAGCTCCTACGAGCAGTACGTC. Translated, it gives CASSQTPLWASSSYEQYV.

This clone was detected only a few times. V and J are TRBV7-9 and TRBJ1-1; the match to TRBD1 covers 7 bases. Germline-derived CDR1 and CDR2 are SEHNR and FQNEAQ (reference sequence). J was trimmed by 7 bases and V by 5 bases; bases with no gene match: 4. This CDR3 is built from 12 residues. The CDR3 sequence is CASSQRDSEAFF. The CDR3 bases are TGTGCCAGCAGCCAAAGGGACAGTGAAGCTTTCTTT.

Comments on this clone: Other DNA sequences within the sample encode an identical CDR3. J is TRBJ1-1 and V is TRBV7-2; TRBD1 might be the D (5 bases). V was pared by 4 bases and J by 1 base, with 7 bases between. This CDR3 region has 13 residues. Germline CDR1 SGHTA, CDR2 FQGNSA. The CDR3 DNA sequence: TGTGCCAGCAGCTCCGACAGGAACACTGAAGCTTTCTTT. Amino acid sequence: CASSSDRNTEAFF.

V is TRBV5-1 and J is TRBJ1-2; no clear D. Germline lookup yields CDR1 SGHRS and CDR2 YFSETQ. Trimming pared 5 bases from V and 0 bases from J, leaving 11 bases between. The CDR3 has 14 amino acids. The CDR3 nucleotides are TGCGCCAGCAGTCGGGAAGAGGCTAACTATGGCTACACCTTC. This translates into CASSREEANYGYTF.

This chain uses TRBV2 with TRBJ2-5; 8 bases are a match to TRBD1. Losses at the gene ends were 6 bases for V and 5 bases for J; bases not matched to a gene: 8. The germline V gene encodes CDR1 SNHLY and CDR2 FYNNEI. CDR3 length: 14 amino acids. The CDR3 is CASRPAGGLETQYF. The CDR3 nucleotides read TGTGCCAGCAGGCCCGCAGGGGGCCTTGAGACCCAGTACTTC.

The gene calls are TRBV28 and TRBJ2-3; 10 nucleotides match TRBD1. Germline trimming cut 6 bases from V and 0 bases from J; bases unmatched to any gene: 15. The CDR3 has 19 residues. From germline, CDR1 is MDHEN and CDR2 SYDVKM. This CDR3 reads CASSPRTGTGASSTDTQYF. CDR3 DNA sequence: TGTGCCAGCAGCCCCCGAACCGGGACAGGGGCCTCTAGCACAGATACGCAGTATTTT.

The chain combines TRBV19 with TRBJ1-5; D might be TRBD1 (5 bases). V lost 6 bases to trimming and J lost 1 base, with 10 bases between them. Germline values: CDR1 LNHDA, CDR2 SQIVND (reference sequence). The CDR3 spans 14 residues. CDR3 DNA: TGTGCCAGTAGAAGAGGGGTCAGCAATCAGCCCCAGCATTTT. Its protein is CASRRGVSNQPQHF.